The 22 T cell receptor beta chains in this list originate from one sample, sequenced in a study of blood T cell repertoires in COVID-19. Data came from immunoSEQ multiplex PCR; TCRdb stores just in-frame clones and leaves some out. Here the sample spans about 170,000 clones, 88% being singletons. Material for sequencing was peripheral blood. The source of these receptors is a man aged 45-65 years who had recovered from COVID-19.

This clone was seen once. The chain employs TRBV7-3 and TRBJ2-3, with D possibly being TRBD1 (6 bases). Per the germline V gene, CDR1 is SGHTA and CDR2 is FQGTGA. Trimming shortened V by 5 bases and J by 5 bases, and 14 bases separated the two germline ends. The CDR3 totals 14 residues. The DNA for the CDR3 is TGTGCCAGCAGCCCCACAGGGCCGGGAGATACGCAGTATTTT. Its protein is CASSPTGPGDTQYF.

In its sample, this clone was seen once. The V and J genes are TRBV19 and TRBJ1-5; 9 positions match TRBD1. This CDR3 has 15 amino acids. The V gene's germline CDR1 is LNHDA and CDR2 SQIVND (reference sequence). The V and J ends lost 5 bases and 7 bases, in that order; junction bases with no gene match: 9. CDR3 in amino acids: CASSVGTGRGQPQHF. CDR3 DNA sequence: TGTGCCAGTAGTGTCGGGACAGGGCGCGGACAGCCCCAGCATTTT.

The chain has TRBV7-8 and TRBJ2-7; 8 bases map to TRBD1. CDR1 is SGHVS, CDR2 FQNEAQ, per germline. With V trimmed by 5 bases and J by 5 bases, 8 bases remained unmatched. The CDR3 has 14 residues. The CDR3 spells CASSRITGGHEQYF. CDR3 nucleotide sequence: TGTGCCAGCAGCCGAATTACAGGGGGGCACGAGCAGTACTTC.

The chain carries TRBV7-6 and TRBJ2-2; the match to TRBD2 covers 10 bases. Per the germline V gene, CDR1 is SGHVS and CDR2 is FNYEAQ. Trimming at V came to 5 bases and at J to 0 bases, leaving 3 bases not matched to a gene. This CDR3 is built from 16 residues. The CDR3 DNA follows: TGTGCCAGCAGCGTTAGCGGGGGGACGAACACCGGGGAGCTGTTTTTT. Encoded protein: CASSVSGGTNTGELFF.

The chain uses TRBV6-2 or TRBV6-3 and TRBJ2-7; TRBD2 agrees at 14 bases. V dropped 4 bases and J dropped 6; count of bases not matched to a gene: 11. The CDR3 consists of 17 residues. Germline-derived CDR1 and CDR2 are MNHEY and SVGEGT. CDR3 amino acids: CASSSSGLAGGPAEQYF. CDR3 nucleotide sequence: TGTGCCAGCAGTTCATCCGGACTAGCGGGAGGCCCGGCCGAGCAGTACTTC.

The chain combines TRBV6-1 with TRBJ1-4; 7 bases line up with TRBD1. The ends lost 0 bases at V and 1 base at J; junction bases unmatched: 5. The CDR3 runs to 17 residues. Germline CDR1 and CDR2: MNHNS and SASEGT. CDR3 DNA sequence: TGTGCCAGCAGTGAAGCGACAGGGATAGGAACTAATGAAAAACTGTTTTTT. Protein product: CASSEATGIGTNEKLFF.

Here the CDR3 reads CASTSGLSYEQYF. The CDR3, as DNA: TGTGCCAGCACTAGCGGGCTTTCCTACGAGCAGTACTTC. The chain joins TRBV27 to TRBJ2-7, with 8 bases lining up with TRBD2. Unmatched junction bases numbered 3, after V lost 7 bases and J lost 1 base. Germline assignment: CDR1 MNHEY and CDR2 SMNVEV (reference sequence). The CDR3 is made up of 13 amino acids.

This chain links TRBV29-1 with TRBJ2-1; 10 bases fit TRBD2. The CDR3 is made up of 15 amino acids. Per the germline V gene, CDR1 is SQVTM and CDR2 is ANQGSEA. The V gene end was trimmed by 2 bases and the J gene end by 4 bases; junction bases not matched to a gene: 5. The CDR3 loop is CSVERFSGRYNEQFF. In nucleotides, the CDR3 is TGCAGCGTTGAAAGGTTTAGCGGGAGGTACAATGAGCAGTTCTTC.

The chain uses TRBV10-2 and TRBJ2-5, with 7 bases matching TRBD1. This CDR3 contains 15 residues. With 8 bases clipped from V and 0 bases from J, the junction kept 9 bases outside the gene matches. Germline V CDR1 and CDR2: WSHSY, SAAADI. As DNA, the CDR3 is TGCGCCAGCCATGCTACCGGGACAGACCAAGAGACCCAGTACTTC. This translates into CASHATGTDQETQYF.

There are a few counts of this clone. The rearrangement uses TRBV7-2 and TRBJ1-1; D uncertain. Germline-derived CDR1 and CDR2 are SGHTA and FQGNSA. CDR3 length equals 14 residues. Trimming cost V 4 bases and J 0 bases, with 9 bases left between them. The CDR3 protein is CASSSNRVNTEAFF. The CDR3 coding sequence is TGTGCCAGCAGCTCCAACAGAGTGAACACTGAAGCTTTCTTT.

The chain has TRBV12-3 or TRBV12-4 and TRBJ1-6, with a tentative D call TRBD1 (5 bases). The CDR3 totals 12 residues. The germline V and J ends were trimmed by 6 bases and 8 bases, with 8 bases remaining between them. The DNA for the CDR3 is TGTGCCAGCAGAGGAGGGGATTCACCCCTCCACTTT. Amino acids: CASRGGDSPLHF.

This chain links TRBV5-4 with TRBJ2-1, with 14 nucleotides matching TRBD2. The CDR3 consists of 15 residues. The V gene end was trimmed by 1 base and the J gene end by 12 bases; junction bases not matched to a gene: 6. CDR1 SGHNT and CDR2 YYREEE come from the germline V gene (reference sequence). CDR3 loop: CASSLSRTSGRRQFF. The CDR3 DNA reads TGTGCCAGCAGCTTGTCACGGACTAGCGGGAGGCGGCAGTTCTTC.

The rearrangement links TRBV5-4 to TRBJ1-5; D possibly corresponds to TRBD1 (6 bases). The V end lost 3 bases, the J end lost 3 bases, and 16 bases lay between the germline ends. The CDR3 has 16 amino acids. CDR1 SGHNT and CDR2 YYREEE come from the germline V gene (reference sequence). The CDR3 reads CASSSYPGAINQPQHF. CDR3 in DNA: TGTGCCAGCAGCTCCTACCCAGGGGCAATCAATCAGCCCCAGCATTTT.

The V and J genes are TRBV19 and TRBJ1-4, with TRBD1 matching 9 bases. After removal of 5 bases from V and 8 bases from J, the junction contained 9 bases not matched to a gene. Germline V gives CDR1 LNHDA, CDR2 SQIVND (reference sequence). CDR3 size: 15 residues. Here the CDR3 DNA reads TGTGCCAGTAGTTCTCGACAGGGGGGAGTAGAAAAACTGTTTTTT. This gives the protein CASSSRQGGVEKLFF.

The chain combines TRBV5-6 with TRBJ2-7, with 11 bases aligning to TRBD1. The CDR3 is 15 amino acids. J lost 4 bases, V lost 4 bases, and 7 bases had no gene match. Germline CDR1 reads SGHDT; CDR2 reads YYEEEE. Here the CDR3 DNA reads TGTGCCAGCAGCCACGGGACAGGGGGAATTTACGAGCAGTACTTC. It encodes CASSHGTGGIYEQYF.

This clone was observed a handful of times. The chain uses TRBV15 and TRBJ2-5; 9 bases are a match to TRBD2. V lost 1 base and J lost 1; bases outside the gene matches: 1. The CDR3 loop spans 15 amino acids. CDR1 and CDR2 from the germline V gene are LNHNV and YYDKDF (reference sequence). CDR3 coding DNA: TGTGCCACCAGCAGAGGGGGACTAGCCCAAGAGACCCAGTACTTC. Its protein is CATSRGGLAQETQYF.

CDR3 in amino acids: CASSRPLVYEQFF. In nucleotides, the CDR3 is TGTGCCAGCAGCCGTCCACTAGTTTATGAGCAGTTCTTC. The V call is TRBV6-2 or TRBV6-3, the J call TRBJ2-1; possible D gene TRBD2, 5 bases. Germline lookup yields CDR1 MNHEY and CDR2 SVGEGT. CDR3 size: 13 residues. The V end lost 6 bases, the J end lost 8 bases, and 14 bases lay between the germline ends.

CDR3 DNA sequence: TGTGCCAGCAGCTCCATGACAGGGTCGGACCAGCCCCAGCATTTT. Translating gives CASSSMTGSDQPQHF. The chain is built from TRBV7-9 and TRBJ1-5, with 7 bases fitting TRBD1. Per the germline V gene, CDR1 is SEHNR and CDR2 is FQNEAQ (reference sequence). This CDR3 region has 15 residues. J gave up 7 bases and V 4 bases, and 10 bases lay outside the gene matches.

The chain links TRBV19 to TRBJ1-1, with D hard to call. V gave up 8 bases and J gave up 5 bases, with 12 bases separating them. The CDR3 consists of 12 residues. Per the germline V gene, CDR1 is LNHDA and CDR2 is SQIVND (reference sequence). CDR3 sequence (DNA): TGTGCCAGTGATCGATCCACAACTGAAGCTTTCTTT. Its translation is CASDRSTTEAFF.

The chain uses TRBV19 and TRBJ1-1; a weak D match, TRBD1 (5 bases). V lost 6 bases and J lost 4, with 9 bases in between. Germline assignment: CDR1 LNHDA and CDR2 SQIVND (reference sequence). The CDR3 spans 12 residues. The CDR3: CASSRVPTEAFF. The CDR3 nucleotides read TGTGCCAGTAGCAGGGTTCCCACTGAAGCTTTCTTT.

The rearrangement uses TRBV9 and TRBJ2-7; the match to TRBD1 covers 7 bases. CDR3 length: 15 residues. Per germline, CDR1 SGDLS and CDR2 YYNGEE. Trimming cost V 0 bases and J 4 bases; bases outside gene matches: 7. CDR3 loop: CASSVDGTDLYEQYF. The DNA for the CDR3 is TGTGCCAGCAGCGTAGACGGGACAGACCTTTACGAGCAGTACTTC.

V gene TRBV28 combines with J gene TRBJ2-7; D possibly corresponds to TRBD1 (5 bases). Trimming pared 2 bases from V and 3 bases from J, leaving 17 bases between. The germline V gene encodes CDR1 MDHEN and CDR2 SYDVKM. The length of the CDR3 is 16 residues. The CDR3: CASSLSAGSVIYEQYF. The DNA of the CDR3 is TGTGCCAGCAGTTTAAGCGCAGGGTCGGTGATCTACGAGCAGTACTTC.